These T cell receptor beta chains were read from a single sample in a study of blood T cell repertoires in COVID-19. This table comes from immunoSEQ multiplex PCR, and its TCRdb copy is limited to in-frame clones, with some not included. The table shows about 140,000 clones, with more than 75% occurring only once. Sequencing used peripheral blood. These TCRs come from a human donor in a cohort sampled during active COVID-19. CDR3s include the opening cysteine and the closing phenylalanine or tryptophan. A D gene is named only where the DNA matches it firmly. A row's size may be missing; if present it is once, few, many or a size class.

clone size	J gene	D gene	V gene	CDR3 length	CDR3 protein
once	TRBJ1-1	NA	TRBV27	13	CASSPELDKRAFF
NA	TRBJ2-7	TRBD1	TRBV7-9	14	CASSFGTGAYEQYF
NA	TRBJ2-7	TRBD2	TRBV9	15	CASSVGAGTLAVQYF
NA	TRBJ2-7	TRBD1	TRBV27	17	CASSLTGQVGALYEQYF
few	TRBJ2-7	TRBD2	TRBV27	16	CASSLTPREGTYEQYF
NA	TRBJ2-2	TRBD1	TRBV19	16	CASSIQGAGGTGELFF
NA	TRBJ1-2	NA	TRBV28	13	CASSETGGGGYTF
NA	TRBJ1-4	NA	TRBV28	15	CASSSPRETNEKLFF
NA	TRBJ2-7	TRBD1	TRBV6-6	19	CASSRRPTPGQGIFYEQYF
NA	TRBJ1-3	TRBD1	TRBV28	14	CASSNRGLGNTIYF
NA	TRBJ2-7	NA	TRBV5-1	15	CASSLDPAATYEQYF
NA	TRBJ1-1	TRBD1	TRBV30	14	CAWREQGLGAEAFF
NA	TRBJ2-7	TRBD1	TRBV5-6	12	CASRRQGREQYF